This T cell receptor beta chain was captured by sequencing in a study of blood T cell repertoires in COVID-19. Turning to the study itself: There were acute and convalescent COVID-19 samples, and they came from the United States, Italy and Spain. T cells, B-cell-depleted T cells, or PBMCs supplied cDNA or gDNA.

V trimming: 5 bases; J trimming: 4 bases; junction bases outside the gene matches: 1. The germline V gene has CDR1 GTSNPN and CDR2 SVGIG (reference sequence). This CDR3 spans 13 amino acids. Original methodology: Researchers report that nucleated cell counts were estimated from reference gene primer amplification. Sequencing was performed with immunoSEQ multiplex PCR; in TCRdb, only in-frame clones are kept and a portion is missing. The V and J calls and clone size come from that table; D and trimming were worked out from the DNA. The table has about 37,000 clones, around nine tenths seen once. The chain links TRBV30 to TRBJ1-3, with 11 bases lining up with TRBD1. The TCR was taken from a man aged 65 to 79 with acute or convalescent COVID-19. Specimen: peripheral blood. This CDR3 reads CAWGQGAGNTIYF. The CDR3 DNA follows: TGTGCCTGGGGACAGGGGGCCGGAAACACCATATATTTT.